This is a list of T cell receptor beta chains from one sample in a study of cytomegalovirus exposure and HLA in healthy donors. Assay used: immunoSEQ multiplex PCR; TCRdb lists only in-frame clones, some missing. The table lists about 200,000 clones, around 90% of them singletons. Sequencing was performed on PBMCs. These receptors were obtained from a boy younger than 10 in good health and CMV-seronegative. CDR3s include the opening cysteine and the closing phenylalanine or tryptophan. D genes are given only for firm matches. Rows give clone size only sometimes, using once, few, many, or a class for an expanded clone.

size | J | D | V | CDR3 | DNA
. | TRBJ2-7 | . | TRBV27 | CASSFWGRTYEQYF | TGTGCCAGCAGTTTCTGGGGGCGAACTTACGAGCAGTACTTC
. | TRBJ1-4 | TRBD1 | TRBV18 | CASSPQGAFEKLFF | TGTGCCAGCTCACCCCAGGGGGCATTTGAAAAACTGTTTTTT
. | TRBJ1-2 | TRBD1 | TRBV5-8 | CASSLNLVTGGYGYTF | TGTGCCAGCAGCTTGAATCTTGTTACAGGGGGCTATGGCTACACCTTC
. | TRBJ1-1 | . | TRBV10-2 | CATQGNTEAFF | TGCGCCACCCAGGGGAACACTGAAGCTTTCTTT
. | TRBJ2-5 | . | TRBV29-1 | CTPSSQETQYF | TGCACCCCTAGCTCCCAAGAGACCCAGTACTTC
. | TRBJ2-7 | . | TRBV10-1 | CASSVSGAKPYEQYF | TGCGCCAGCAGTGTATCAGGGGCCAAACCCTACGAGCAGTACTTC
. | TRBJ2-7 | TRBD2 | TRBV7-9 | CASSSLSGSGNEQYF | TGTGCCAGCAGCTCCCTTAGCGGGAGTGGAAACGAGCAGTACTTC
. | TRBJ2-2 | TRBD1 | TRBV12-5 | CASGLTGGTGELFF | TGTGCTAGTGGTTTGACAGGGGGCACCGGGGAGCTGTTTTTT
. | TRBJ2-7 | . | TRBV19 | CASSTSGQGLYEQYF | TGTGCCAGTAGTACGAGTGGGCAGGGCCTCTACGAGCAGTACTTC
once | TRBJ2-7 | . | TRBV27 | CASSYNGEVGYEQYF | TGTGCCAGCAGTTACAACGGAGAGGTGGGCTACGAGCAGTACTTC
few | TRBJ1-3 | . | TRBV6-5 | CASRGTRGNTIYF | TGTGCCAGCAGGGGGACAAGAGGAAACACCATATATTTT
. | TRBJ2-3 | . | TRBV30 | CAWSVLSGTQYF | TGTGCCTGGAGTGTACTTTCCGGTACGCAGTATTTT
. | TRBJ2-7 | . | TRBV6-1 | CASSQTYEQYF | TGTGCCAGCAGTCAGACCTACGAGCAGTACTTC
. | TRBJ2-7 | TRBD2 | TRBV29-1 | CSVVTSGNYEQYF | TGCAGCGTTGTGACTAGCGGGAACTACGAGCAGTACTTC
. | TRBJ1-2 | TRBD1 | TRBV2 | CASIRGQVYGYTF | TGTGCCAGCATTCGGGGACAGGTTTATGGCTACACCTTC
. | TRBJ1-2 | . | TRBV7-8 | CASSEQGVDGYTF | TGTGCCAGCAGCGAGCAGGGCGTGGATGGCTACACCTTC
. | TRBJ2-7 | TRBD2 | TRBV4-1 | CASSHPGTSGSYEQYF | TGCGCCAGCAGCCATCCCGGGACTAGCGGGTCCTACGAGCAGTACTTC
. | TRBJ1-2 | . | TRBV27 | CASSLSSEYGYTF | TGTGCCAGCAGTTTATCGAGTGAATATGGCTACACCTTC
. | TRBJ1-5 | TRBD1 | TRBV27 | CASSEGQGPNQPQHF | TGTGCCAGCAGTGAGGGACAGGGCCCCAATCAGCCCCAGCATTTT
. | TRBJ2-1 | TRBD2 | TRBV30 | CAWSSLAGSYNEQFF | TGTGCCTGGAGTAGCCTAGCGGGATCCTACAATGAGCAGTTCTTC
once | TRBJ2-5 | . | TRBV18 | CASSPVDSFGGTQYF | TGTGCCAGCTCACCAGTGGACTCGTTCGGGGGGACCCAGTACTTC
. | TRBJ2-7 | . | TRBV19 | CASSIGTGYEQYF | TGTGCCAGTAGTATAGGTACGGGCTACGAGCAGTACTTC
. | TRBJ2-1 | . | TRBV2 | CAREIGPPGHSDDNEQFF | TGTGCCAGAGAAATCGGGCCTCCTGGACACTCGGACGACAATGAGCAGTTCTTC
. | TRBJ2-3 | . | TRBV6-5 | CASSPGTDTQYF | TGTGCCAGCAGTCCGGGCACAGATACGCAGTATTTT
. | TRBJ2-1 | TRBD2 | TRBV5-1 | CASSLRLASYNEQFF | TGCGCCAGCAGCTTGCGACTAGCGAGCTACAATGAGCAGTTCTTC
. | TRBJ1-6 | . | TRBV30 | CAWTGQVRSPLHF | TGTGCCTGGACCGGCCAGGTACGATCACCCCTCCACTTT
. | TRBJ2-1 | TRBD2 | TRBV10-3 | CAISEVPGLADHNEQFF | TGTGCCATCAGTGAGGTCCCAGGACTAGCGGACCACAATGAGCAGTTCTTC
. | TRBJ1-5 | . | TRBV19 | CASRLGAQPQHF | TGTGCCAGCCGACTGGGGGCTCAGCCCCAGCATTTT
. | TRBJ2-7 | . | TRBV11-3 | CASSLQGSSYEQYF | TGTGCCAGCAGCTTACAGGGGAGCTCCTACGAGCAGTACTTC
. | TRBJ1-5 | . | TRBV19 | CASSIAGRDSNQPQHF | TGTGCCAGTAGTATAGCCGGGAGGGACTCCAATCAGCCCCAGCATTTT
. | TRBJ2-3 | . | TRBV28 | CASSFGEDTQYF | TGTGCCAGCAGTTTCGGGGAAGATACGCAGTATTTT
. | TRBJ2-3 | . | TRBV7-3 | CASSLIGTGTDTQYF | TGTGCCAGCAGCTTGATCGGAACAGGCACAGATACGCAGTATTTT
. | TRBJ1-1 | . | TRBV10-3 | CAISEFQGEAFF | TGTGCCATCAGTGAGTTTCAGGGCGAGGCTTTCTTT
few | TRBJ2-2 | . | TRBV27 | CASSFLRGENTGELFF | TGTGCCAGCAGCTTCTTAAGGGGCGAGAACACCGGGGAGCTGTTTTTT
. | TRBJ2-7 | . | TRBV25-1 | CASSLAGSYEQYF | TGTGCCAGCAGTCTGGCAGGGTCCTACGAGCAGTACTTC
. | TRBJ2-3 | . | TRBV5-4 | CASIDGGLTDTQYF | TGTGCCAGCATAGACGGGGGACTCACAGATACGCAGTATTTT
. | TRBJ1-6 | TRBD1 | TRBV27 | CASTLRRQGLSSYNSPLHF | TGTGCCAGCACCCTCCGGAGACAGGGGCTAAGCTCCTATAATTCCCCCCTCCACTTT
. | TRBJ1-1 | . | TRBV9 | CASSVGESTEAFF | TGTGCCAGCAGCGTAGGTGAGAGTACTGAAGCTTTCTTT
once | TRBJ1-1 | . | TRBV6-5 | CASRPTESEAFF | TGTGCCAGCAGACCGACAGAGAGTGAAGCTTTCTTT
. | TRBJ2-7 | TRBD2 | TRBV6-1 | CASSEGLAISYEQYF | TGTGCCAGCAGTGAAGGACTAGCGATCTCCTACGAGCAGTACTTC
. | TRBJ1-1 | . | TRBV27 | CASSSYRVEDTEAFF | TGTGCCAGCAGTTCCTACAGGGTTGAGGACACTGAAGCTTTCTTT
. | TRBJ2-7 | . | TRBV5-1 | CASSLGDSGLDEQYF | TGCGCCAGCAGCTTGGGGGACTCGGGGCTGGACGAGCAGTACTTC
few | TRBJ1-2 | TRBD1 | TRBV7-3 | CASSPGQGAYGYTF | TGTGCCAGCAGCCCTGGACAGGGGGCTTATGGCTACACCTTC
. | TRBJ2-1 | TRBD2 | TRBV18 | CASSPRVAGGTEQFF | TGTGCCAGCTCACCAAGGGTAGCGGGGGGCACTGAGCAGTTCTTC
. | TRBJ2-2 | . | TRBV4-2 | CASSQYAGARSTGELFF | TGTGCCAGCAGCCAATACGCGGGGGCGCGTAGCACCGGGGAGCTGTTTTTT
. | TRBJ1-1 | . | TRBV7-3 | CASSLGCQKNREGDTEAFF | TGTGCCAGCAGCTTAGGATGTCAGAAAAACAGGGAAGGGGACACTGAAGCTTTCTTT
. | TRBJ2-5 | . | TRBV18 | CASSPGPSRVETQYF | TGTGCCAGCTCACCCGGTCCATCAAGAGTGGAGACCCAGTACTTC
. | TRBJ2-7 | . | TRBV18 | CASSPPPGIMDEQYF | TGTGCCAGCTCACCACCCCCAGGTATAATGGACGAGCAGTACTTC
. | TRBJ2-5 | . | TRBV15 | CATGVWGVETQYF | TGTGCCACCGGTGTTTGGGGGGTGGAGACCCAGTACTTC
. | TRBJ1-6 | TRBD1 | TRBV7-9 | CASSSGQPNSPLHF | TGTGCCAGCAGCTCGGGACAGCCTAATTCACCCCTCCACTTT
. | TRBJ2-1 | TRBD1 | TRBV5-1 | CASSLSGTGHNEQFF | TGCGCCAGCAGCCTCTCGGGGACAGGGCACAATGAGCAGTTCTTC
. | TRBJ1-5 | TRBD1 | TRBV27 | CASSNTAGDSPQPQHF | TGTGCCAGCAGTAACACCGCCGGGGACAGCCCGCAGCCCCAGCATTTT
. | TRBJ1-1 | . | TRBV28 | CASSLKRGTEAFF | TGTGCCAGCAGTTTAAAAAGGGGGACTGAAGCTTTCTTT